Sequencing of this T cell receptor (beta chain) was carried out in a study of blood T cells in healthy people across ages. J was trimmed by 0 bases and V by 10 bases; bases with no gene match: 13. CDR1 SEHNR and CDR2 FQNEAQ come from the germline V gene (reference sequence). This CDR3 region has 17 residues. A second PCR of roughly 7 to 11 cycles used a sample-barcoded 5' primer and a J-beta primer mix. Using its own MiXCR run on the 5' RACE reads, TCRdb lists one record per CDR3 protein. The sample yields approximately 1.5 million distinct CDR3 sequences, less than 45% seen once. This clonotype was recorded a few times.

Specimen: blood. The sequence was collected from a woman between 18 and 29 years old in good health. The chain recombines TRBV7-9 with TRBJ2-3; TRBD2 agrees at 10 bases. In nucleotides, the CDR3 is TGTGCCACCGCCCGGGCTAGCGGGAGTTTGAGCACAGATACGCAGTATTTT. This gives the protein CATARASGSLSTDTQYF.